This T cell receptor beta chain was observed in a study of CD8+ T cells in alopecia areata. This CDR3 region has 15 residues. V shed 8 bases, J shed 4 bases, and the junction held 13 bases outside the gene matches. Germline CDR1 is GTSNPN and CDR2 is SVGIG (reference sequence). On this clone: What it binds is unknown.

Study findings and constraints: Lesional scalp exceeded normal scalp in clonality, especially in alopecia totalis/universalis.

The treatment was: oral pan-JAK inhibitor, 5-10 mg twice daily. Isolated RNA was reverse transcribed into cDNA used as the sequencing template. Produced via immunoSEQ multiplex PCR; TCRdb's table is partial and in-frame only. In the table there are 60,000 to 85,000 clones, approximately 29% of which are singletons. The chain combines TRBV30 with TRBJ1-1, with 10 bases fitting TRBD1. The specimen was CD8+ T cells sorted from blood, collected at week 4, from a patient treated with tofacitinib. The TCR comes from a human donor with alopecia areata. In nucleotides, the CDR3 is TGTGCCCGCAGATCCCGGACAGGGGGAGGCACTGAAGCTTTCTTT. It specifies CARRSRTGGGTEAFF. Filled out from reference TRBV30 and TRBJ1-1, the complete variable domain reads SQTIHQWPATLVQPVGSPLSLECTVEGTSNPNLYWYRQAAGRGLQLLFYSVGIGQISSEVPQNLSASRPQDRQFILSSKKLLLSDSGFYLCARRSRTGGGTEAFFGQGTRLTVV.